The 24 T cell receptor beta chains listed next were all sequenced from one sample in a study of blood T cells in healthy people across ages. PCR was performed a second time for roughly 7 to 12 cycles using a sample-barcoded 5' primer and a J-beta primer mix. TCRdb processed the 5' RACE reads anew with MiXCR; each CDR3 protein has one entry. The table includes 850,000 to 950,000 distinct CDR3 sequences, around 30% detected once. Sequencing input: blood. The receptors here all came from a woman aged 80 or over in good health.

The gene calls are TRBV5-1 and TRBJ2-1; possibly TRBD1 or TRBD2 for D (5 bases each). CDR3 length: 14 residues. The V gene lost 4 bases and the J gene lost 6 bases, with 14 bases spanning the gap. Germline V gene sequence: CDR1 SGHRS, CDR2 YFSETQ. CDR3 DNA: TGCGCCAGCAGCACTGGGACCCAGTTCAATGAGCAGTTCTTC. As protein: CASSTGTQFNEQFF.

Many counts were recorded for this clonotype. V usage is TRBV6-5 and J usage is TRBJ2-5, with D unclear. The CDR3 extends over 13 amino acids. The germline CDR1 and CDR2 sequences are MNHEY and SVGAGI. Trimming shortened V by 0 bases and J by 3 bases, and 5 bases separated the two germline ends. The CDR3 sequence is CASSYSRKETQYF. CDR3 in DNA: TGTGCCAGCAGTTACTCGCGTAAAGAGACCCAGTACTTC.

This clonotype came up many times. V gene TRBV12-3 or TRBV12-4 combines with J gene TRBJ1-1; 7 bases line up with TRBD1. V dropped 6 bases and J dropped 10; count of bases not matched to a gene: 5. The CDR3 extends over 11 amino acids. CDR3 protein: CASSYRGSAFF. DNA of the CDR3: TGTGCCAGCAGCTACAGGGGATCAGCTTTCTTT.

With respect to this clonotype: A much larger clone lies a single base off, so this may be a read error. The chain employs TRBV20-1 and TRBJ1-1, with 7 bases aligning to TRBD1. The CDR3 is 12 residues long. Germline CDR1 reads DFQATT; CDR2 reads SNEGSKA (reference sequence). The CDR3 bases are TGCAGGGCTAGTACCGACAGGGTAGGGGCTTTCTTT. This translates into CRASTDRVGAFF.

This clonotype was detected ten times or more. The chain joins TRBV28 to TRBJ2-7, with 11 nucleotides matching TRBD2. The CDR3 length is 16 residues. Germline V gene data show CDR1 as MDHEN and CDR2 as SYDVKM. V trimming: 4 bases; J trimming: 0 bases; junction bases outside the gene matches: 5. DNA of the CDR3: TGTGCCAGCAGTTCCAGTAGCGGGGGGGTCTCCTACGAGCAGTACTTC. This translates into CASSSSSGGVSYEQYF. The variable domain in full, completed from reference TRBV28 and TRBJ2-7, reads DVKVTQSSRYLVKRTGEKVFLECVQDMDHENMFWYRQDPGLGLRLIYFSYDVKMKEKGDIPEGYSVSREKKERFSLILESASTNQTSMYLCASSSSSGGVSYEQYFGPGTRLTVT.

Many counts were recorded for this clonotype. The chain joins TRBV12-3 or TRBV12-4 to TRBJ2-2; possibly TRBD1 or TRBD2 for D (6 bases each). Trimming removed 6 bases at V and 2 bases at J, with 13 bases between. The CDR3 is 15 residues long. This CDR3 is CASRRDTINTGELFF. The DNA of the CDR3 is TGTGCCAGCAGGCGGGACACGATAAACACCGGGGAGCTGTTTTTT.

This clonotype appeared many times. An end of the junction differs from the germline gene, which may be a read error. V gene TRBV7-2 combines with J gene TRBJ2-1; D might be TRBD1 (7 bases). The CDR3 has 13 amino acids. From germline, CDR1 is SGHTA and CDR2 FQGNSA. Here the CDR3 DNA reads TGCGGCGCCAGCAGCCAGGGGGGTTACGAGCAGTTCTTC. Residues: CGASSQGGYEQFF.

The rearrangement uses TRBV9 and TRBJ1-6; D is uncertain. Germline values: CDR1 SGDLS, CDR2 YYNGEE. CDR3 size: 14 residues. V lost 2 bases and J lost 6, with 9 bases in between. In nucleotides, the CDR3 is TGTGCCAGCAGCGTCCACCAGTCTAATTCACCCCTCCACTTT. Its translation: CASSVHQSNSPLHF.

This clonotype was counted a few times. This sequence joins TRBV20-1 and TRBJ1-5; TRBD1 agrees at 9 bases. V lost 0 bases and J lost 6; bases outside the gene matches: 6. Germline-derived CDR1 and CDR2 are DFQATT and SNEGSKA (reference sequence). The CDR3 spans 15 residues. The CDR3 sequence is CSARDMGQGGQPQHF. The CDR3 coding sequence is TGCAGTGCTAGAGATATGGGACAGGGTGGTCAGCCCCAGCATTTT.

Comments on this clonotype: A much larger clone sits a single nucleotide away, making a read error possible. The chain carries TRBV7-2 and TRBJ2-1, with TRBD2 matching over 9 bases. The V gene's germline CDR1 is SGHTA and CDR2 FQGNSA. J was trimmed by 4 bases and V by 0 bases; bases with no gene match: 7. This CDR3 has 17 amino acids. The CDR3 region has the DNA TGTGCCAGCAGCTTAGCAGGGGGACTAGCCGCATACAATGAGCAGTTCTTC. It encodes CASSLAGGLAAYNEQFF.

This clonotype came up a few times. The rearrangement uses TRBV6-2 or TRBV6-3 and TRBJ2-3; D is undetermined. CDR1 MNHEY and CDR2 SVGEGT come from the germline V gene. The CDR3 is made up of 17 amino acids. V dropped 6 bases and J dropped 4 bases, with 23 bases sitting between them. The CDR3 nucleotides read TGTGCCAGCAGCTTTTCCAAGGCGGTTGAAGGCTCAGATACGCAGTATTTT. Translated: CASSFSKAVEGSDTQYF.

V gene TRBV9 combines with J gene TRBJ2-5; TRBD2 matches at 12 bases. Germline V CDR1 and CDR2: SGDLS, YYNGEE. The CDR3 loop spans 16 amino acids. After removal of 4 bases from V and 5 bases from J, the junction contained 9 bases not matched to a gene. The CDR3 is CASSPGGLAGSETQYF. The CDR3 nucleotides read TGTGCCAGCAGCCCCGGCGGACTAGCGGGGTCTGAGACCCAGTACTTC.

Points on this clonotype: With a much larger clone just one base away, this may be a read error. J is TRBJ2-3 and V is TRBV12-3 or TRBV12-4, with D maybe TRBD1 (5 bases). The V gene lost 1 base and the J gene lost 3 bases, with 14 bases spanning the gap. This CDR3 has 16 amino acids. The CDR3 here is CASSLGRPPGTDTQYF. CDR3 nucleotide sequence: TGTGCCAGCAGTTTAGGCCGCCCGCCAGGGACAGATACGCAGTATTTT.

This clonotype was counted a few times. The gene calls are TRBV20-1 and TRBJ2-4; 7 nucleotides align to TRBD1. The CDR3 has 16 residues. The germline V gene encodes CDR1 DFQATT and CDR2 SNEGSKA (reference sequence). The J segment lost 1 base and the V segment lost 1 base, leaving 7 bases of the junction unmatched. CDR3 DNA sequence: TGCAGTGCTAGAGGAGAACAGGGGTTGGCCAAAAACATTCAGTACTTC. Translating it yields CSARGEQGLAKNIQYF.

In its sample, this clonotype was seen many times. The V and J genes are TRBV9 and TRBJ1-1; no clear D. Germline V gene sequence: CDR1 SGDLS, CDR2 YYNGEE. The V end lost 0 bases, the J end lost 5 bases, and 8 bases lay between the germline ends. This CDR3 comprises 13 residues. The DNA of the CDR3 is TGTGCCAGCAGCGTAGTTCCGGGGACTGAAGCTTTCTTT. It translates to CASSVVPGTEAFF.

Comments on this clonotype: One end of the junction does not line up with germline, which may come from a read error. This chain links TRBV20-1 with TRBJ1-2; D uncertain. Germline V gene data show CDR1 as DFQATT and CDR2 as SNEGSKA (reference sequence). The CDR3 consists of 12 residues. The chain's CDR3 is CSALLILGGCTF. Here the CDR3 DNA reads TGCAGTGCTCTGCTGATTTTAGGCGGCTGCACCTTC.

Ten or more counts support this clonotype. In DNA, the CDR3 is TGCGCCAGCAGCCAAGTGGGGGGGGTAGGAGATACGCAGTATTTT. Translating gives CASSQVGGVGDTQYF. The chain uses TRBV4-3 and TRBJ2-3; the match to TRBD2 covers 7 bases. The V gene's germline CDR1 is LGHNA and CDR2 YSLEER. The junction had 6 bases not matched to a gene; V was cut back by 1 base and J by 5 bases. This CDR3 is built from 15 residues.

Comment on this clonotype: Given a much more abundant clone one base away, this may be a read error. This rearrangement joins TRBV6-2 or TRBV6-3 to TRBJ2-1; 12 nucleotides match TRBD1. From germline, CDR1 is MNHEY and CDR2 SVGEGT. The CDR3 has 15 amino acids. Written as DNA, the CDR3 is TGTGCCACCCGGGACAGGGGGCTCACCTACAATGAGCGGTTCTTC. Translation: CATRDRGLTYNERFF.

This clonotype has a handful of counts. V and J are TRBV19 and TRBJ2-1; D remains unclear. The V end lost 5 bases, the J end lost 7 bases, and 6 bases lay between the germline ends. This CDR3 region has 11 residues. Germline V gene lookup returns CDR1 LNHDA and CDR2 SQIVND (reference sequence). CDR3 residues: CASSQWNEQFF. The CDR3 bases are TGTGCCAGTAGTCAGTGGAATGAGCAGTTCTTC.

This clonotype was counted a few times. Just one base apart from a much larger clone, this may be a read error. The chain has TRBV20-1 and TRBJ2-5; D possibly corresponds to TRBD1 (5 bases). Per germline, CDR1 DFQATT and CDR2 SNEGSKA (reference sequence). The CDR3 consists of 12 residues. CDR3 residues: CGARDRGETQYF. CDR3 bases: TGCGGTGCTAGAGATAGGGGAGAGACCCAGTACTTC.

This clonotype showed up just a few times. The chain has TRBV3-1 and TRBJ2-1, with TRBD1 matching over 9 bases. V was clipped by 5 bases and J by 6 bases; unmatched bases: 5. Germline values: CDR1 LGHDT, CDR2 YNNKEL (reference sequence). The CDR3 spans 14 residues. CDR3 coding DNA: TGTGCCAGCAGCATCGGACAGGGGTCCAATGAGCAGTTCTTC. It encodes CASSIGQGSNEQFF.

This chain joins TRBV7-6 and TRBJ1-5; D not resolved. CDR1 and CDR2 from the germline V gene are SGHVS and FNYEAQ. With 1 base removed from V and 7 bases from J, the gap between germline ends came to 11 bases. The CDR3 runs to 14 residues. The CDR3: CASSLEGFRQPQHF. The CDR3 nucleotides are TGTGCCAGCAGCTTAGAAGGGTTTAGGCAGCCCCAGCATTTT.

Many counts were recorded for this clonotype. The chain couples TRBV5-1 to TRBJ2-5; TRBD2 is a possible D gene (5 bases). CDR1 and CDR2 (germline): SGHRS, YFSETQ. Trimming took 0 bases from V and 5 from J, leaving 26 bases between them. This CDR3 spans 19 amino acids. For the CDR3, the DNA is TGCGCCAGCAGCTTGGCCCAGCAGGACTTAAGGATGCGGAGTGAGACCCAGTACTTC. It encodes CASSLAQQDLRMRSETQYF. Together with reference TRBV5-1 and TRBJ2-5, the CDR3 gives the full variable domain: KAGVTQTPRYLIKTRGQQVTLSCSPISGHRSVSWYQQTPGQGLQFLFEYFSETQRNKGNFPGRFSGRQFSNSRSEMNVSTLELGDSALYLCASSLAQQDLRMRSETQYFGPGTRLLVL.

This clonotype occurred many times. The J gene is TRBJ2-1, the V gene TRBV7-2; D possibly uses TRBD1 or TRBD2 (7 bases each). Trimming pared 3 bases from V and 4 bases from J, leaving 13 bases between. This CDR3 is built from 15 residues. Looked up from germline, CDR1 is SGHTA and CDR2 is FQGNSA. The CDR3 DNA sequence: TGTGCCAGCAGCTTGCAGGGGGGGAATTACAATGAGCAGTTCTTC. Amino acid sequence: CASSLQGGNYNEQFF.